Sequencing of this T cell receptor (beta chain) was carried out in a study of identical twins. Notes on the study in general: Some out-of-frame alpha sequences were shared by twins, and these showed excess low generation probability. Carriage of fewer insertions was seen in abundant cord blood beta clonotypes, whereas memory repertoires showed none.

TCRdb re-analysed the 5' RACE reads in MiXCR, keeping a single row per CDR3 protein. The sample holds some 500,000 distinct CDR3 sequences, more than 9% seen once. Trimming removed 6 bases from V and 2 bases from J, with 11 bases in between. The CDR3 consists of 13 residues. As to this clonotype: Its antigen is undetermined.

The data were also submitted as part of a second study, on yellow fever vaccine responses in identical twins.

This TCR was recovered from a woman between 18 and 29 years old in good health. V is TRBV12-3 or TRBV12-4 and J is TRBJ2-7, with D possibly matching TRBD1 (5 bases). What was sequenced was PBMCs. The CDR3 spells CASSDSSTYEQYF. The CDR3 region has the DNA TGTGCCAGCAGCGACAGCTCTACCTACGAGCAGTACTTC.